These 25 T cell receptor beta chains were all obtained from the same sample, sequenced in a study of blood T cell repertoires in COVID-19. Sequenced by immunoSEQ multiplex PCR; TCRdb stores in-frame clones only, minus some. The sample has just over 150,000 clones, approximately 81% seen once. Sequencing was performed on peripheral blood. Source of these receptors: a human donor with acute or convalescent COVID-19. The donor label of this sample is uncertain.

The V call is TRBV13, the J call TRBJ1-1, with D perhaps matching TRBD1 (5 bases). Trimming cost V 2 bases and J 4 bases, with 14 bases left between them. CDR1 is PRHDT, CDR2 FYEKMQ, per germline (reference sequence). There are 15 residues in the CDR3. CDR3 DNA: TGTGCCAGCAGCTTATGGGGGGTGGACGGCACTGAAGCTTTCTTT. The encoded protein is CASSLWGVDGTEAFF.

This chain joins TRBV24-1 and TRBJ2-1; 15 nucleotides agree with TRBD2. The V gene's germline CDR1 is KGHDR and CDR2 SFDVKD. CDR3 length: 17 residues. V shed 6 bases and J 7 bases; nucleotides not matched to a gene: 9. The DNA of the CDR3 is TGTGCCACCAGTAAAGGACTAGCGGGGGGGCTAAAGAATGAGCAGTTCTTC. It yields the protein CATSKGLAGGLKNEQFF.

The V and J genes are TRBV6-5 and TRBJ2-2; 11 nucleotides agree with TRBD2. This CDR3 region has 15 residues. CDR1 and CDR2 from the germline V gene are MNHEY and SVGAGI. V shed 6 bases, J shed 4 bases, and the junction held 4 bases outside the gene matches. CDR3: CASRDSGGATGELFF. Written as DNA, the CDR3 is TGTGCCAGCAGAGATAGCGGGGGGGCCACCGGGGAGCTGTTTTTT.

This clone came up once. This chain links TRBV28 with TRBJ2-3; D unclear. Trimming removed 7 bases from V and 7 bases from J, with 15 bases in between. The CDR3 is 13 residues long. CDR1 MDHEN and CDR2 SYDVKM come from the germline V gene. Here the CDR3 reads CASTSGSWNTQYF. CDR3 in DNA: TGTGCCAGCACCTCGGGTTCCTGGAATACGCAGTATTTT.

The chain carries TRBV4-1 and TRBJ2-1; TRBD1 matches at 8 bases. The CDR3 covers 16 residues. Per germline, CDR1 MGHRA and CDR2 YSYEKL. V shed 4 bases, J shed 7 bases, and the junction held 12 bases outside the gene matches. CDR3: CASSLPLGRGLNEQFF. The CDR3 DNA reads TGCGCCAGCAGCCTCCCCCTCGGCAGGGGGCTGAATGAGCAGTTCTTC.

CDR3 amino acids: CASSQERTGFIGYTF. The DNA of the CDR3 is TGCGCCAGCAGCCAAGAGAGGACAGGGTTTATTGGCTACACCTTC. This chain uses TRBV4-1 with TRBJ1-2, with 8 bases matching TRBD1. CDR3 length: 15 amino acids. The ends lost 0 bases at V and 7 bases at J; junction bases unmatched: 7. Per germline, CDR1 MGHRA and CDR2 YSYEKL.

This clone was observed once. V usage is TRBV25-1 and J usage is TRBJ2-2, with TRBD2 as a possible D gene (6 bases). Trimming pared 6 bases from V and 6 bases from J, leaving 17 bases between. Germline V gene lookup returns CDR1 MGHDK and CDR2 SYGVNS. The CDR3 has 15 residues. The CDR3 region is CASRGGRGVSGELFF. The CDR3 nucleotides are TGTGCCAGCAGGGGGGGAAGGGGAGTATCCGGGGAGCTGTTTTTT.

The chain employs TRBV2 and TRBJ1-5; no reliable D call. V was cut by 4 bases and J by 2 bases, with 6 bases left in between. Germline V CDR1 and CDR2: SNHLY, FYNNEI. The CDR3 consists of 13 residues. The CDR3 sequence is CASSVGRNQPQHF. CDR3 nucleotides: TGTGCCAGCAGTGTGGGCCGCAATCAGCCCCAGCATTTT.

This rearrangement joins TRBV28 to TRBJ1-3; no definite D call. The CDR3 is 15 amino acids. The V gene lost 6 bases and the J gene lost 7 bases, with 19 bases spanning the gap. Per germline, CDR1 MDHEN and CDR2 SYDVKM. This CDR3 is CASRPPGNPRNTIYF. The CDR3 DNA is TGTGCCAGCAGACCTCCGGGAAATCCGCGGAACACCATATATTTT.

V and J are TRBV7-3 and TRBJ1-1; D is unresolved. Germline lookup yields CDR1 SGHTA and CDR2 FQGTGA. There are 14 residues in the CDR3. V was cut by 1 base and J by 6 bases, with 12 bases left in between. This CDR3 is CASSLSPGGAEAFF. DNA of the CDR3: TGTGCCAGCAGCTTAAGCCCAGGCGGGGCTGAAGCTTTCTTT.

The chain has TRBV4-1 and TRBJ1-2; 11 bases are a match to TRBD1. There are 15 residues in the CDR3. V dropped 3 bases and J dropped 7; count of bases not matched to a gene: 7. Germline CDR1 reads MGHRA; CDR2 reads YSYEKL. The CDR3 loop reads CASSQGQGVLSGYTF. The CDR3, as DNA: TGCGCCAGCAGCCAGGGACAGGGGGTTTTAAGTGGCTACACCTTC.

The chain links TRBV11-2 to TRBJ2-2, with unresolved D. V was shortened by 5 bases and J by 3 bases, with 7 bases between the two germline ends. In germline, CDR1 is SGHAT, CDR2 FQNNGV. The CDR3 runs to 13 residues. This CDR3 is CASSLPDTGELFF. CDR3 DNA: TGTGCCAGCAGCCTCCCGGACACCGGGGAGCTGTTTTTT.

The chain employs TRBV10-2 and TRBJ2-1; 11 bases are shared with TRBD2. Germline CDR1 reads WSHSY; CDR2 reads SAAADI. The CDR3 is 16 amino acids. Trimming at V came to 6 bases and at J to 3 bases, leaving 7 bases not matched to a gene. CDR3 in DNA: TGCGCCAGCAGCGACTGGGGGACTAGCGGCTACAATGAGCAGTTCTTC. This sequence encodes CASSDWGTSGYNEQFF.

The chain is built from TRBV5-1 and TRBJ1-1, with D maybe TRBD1 (5 bases). CDR1 is SGHRS and CDR2 is YFSETQ in the germline V gene. The CDR3 is 16 residues long. V lost 1 base, J lost 7 bases, and 20 bases lay in between. The CDR3 DNA sequence: TGCGCCAGCAGCTTGCCCCCTCCCGACAGAACCATTGAAGCTTTCTTT. Translated, it gives CASSLPPPDRTIEAFF. Full variable domain (outside the CDR3, taken from reference TRBV5-1 and TRBJ1-1): KAGVTQTPRYLIKTRGQQVTLSCSPISGHRSVSWYQQTPGQGLQFLFEYFSETQRNKGNFPGRFSGRQFSNSRSEMNVSTLELGDSALYLCASSLPPPDRTIEAFFGQGTRLTVV.

The V call is TRBV10-3, the J call TRBJ2-7, with 9 bases fitting TRBD1. The CDR3 consists of 15 residues. Trimming at V came to 6 bases and at J to 1 base, leaving 7 bases not matched to a gene. From germline, CDR1 is ENHRY and CDR2 SYGVKD. The CDR3 reads CAIRPTGQGSYEQYF. The CDR3 nucleotides are TGTGCCATCAGACCGACGGGACAGGGATCCTACGAGCAGTACTTC.

The gene calls are TRBV7-9 and TRBJ2-1; a weak D match, TRBD2 (6 bases). The CDR3 runs to 14 residues. The V end was cut by 2 bases, the J end by 10 bases, with 15 bases between. Looked up from germline, CDR1 is SEHNR and CDR2 is FQNEAQ (reference sequence). The CDR3 region is CASSLPGVIMEQFF. The CDR3, as DNA: TGTGCCAGCAGCTTACCGGGGGTCATTATGGAGCAGTTCTTC.

This clone was counted between two and nine times. The chain combines TRBV7-2 with TRBJ2-7, with D perhaps TRBD1 (6 bases). Trimming pared 0 bases from V and 7 bases from J, leaving 13 bases between. Looked up from germline, CDR1 is SGHTA and CDR2 is FQGNSA. The CDR3 length is 14 residues. The CDR3 spells CASSLAQGSGEQYF. CDR3 nucleotide sequence: TGTGCCAGCAGCTTAGCTCAGGGGAGTGGGGAGCAGTACTTC.

The chain has TRBV4-3 and TRBJ1-1, with D unclear. From germline, CDR1 is LGHNA and CDR2 YSLEER. The V gene lost 2 bases and the J gene lost 1 base, with 8 bases spanning the gap. This CDR3 region has 14 residues. CDR3 residues: CASSQQISNTEAFF. In DNA form, the CDR3 reads TGCGCCAGCAGCCAACAGATATCGAACACTGAAGCTTTCTTT.

The chain carries TRBV4-3 and TRBJ1-2, with D unclear. CDR1 LGHNA and CDR2 YSLEER come from the germline V gene. The CDR3 is 15 amino acids. The V end lost 1 base, the J end lost 3 bases, and 12 bases lay between the germline ends. This CDR3 is CASSQATLLDYGYTF. DNA of the CDR3: TGCGCCAGCAGCCAAGCTACCCTTCTCGACTATGGCTACACCTTC.

This chain joins TRBV6-5 and TRBJ2-7; 8 bases align to TRBD1. Germline assignment: CDR1 MNHEY and CDR2 SVGAGI. CDR3 length: 14 residues. V lost 6 bases and J lost 3; bases outside the gene matches: 7. CDR3 DNA: TGTGCCAGCAGAGACCCCAGGGGGCTCTACGAGCAGTACTTC. Translated, it gives CASRDPRGLYEQYF.

This clone was observed a few times. The chain employs TRBV30 and TRBJ1-5; 8 bases are shared with TRBD1. This CDR3 region has 15 residues. V was clipped by 2 bases and J by 4 bases; unmatched bases: 7. Germline V gene lookup returns CDR1 GTSNPN and CDR2 SVGIG (reference sequence). The CDR3 DNA reads as TGTGCCTGGAGTACCCTGGACAGGGAAAATCAGCCCCAGCATTTT. It codes for CAWSTLDRENQPQHF.

The V and J genes are TRBV11-2 and TRBJ1-1; 8 bases match TRBD1. V lost 5 bases, J lost 4 bases, and 9 bases stayed unmatched. The V gene's germline CDR1 is SGHAT and CDR2 FQNNGV. The CDR3 covers 15 residues. The CDR3 protein is CASSADRVWSTEAFF. Written as DNA, the CDR3 is TGTGCCAGCAGCGCGGACAGGGTTTGGAGCACTGAAGCTTTCTTT.

V and J are TRBV20-1 and TRBJ1-5, with D unresolved. Germline values: CDR1 DFQATT, CDR2 SNEGSKA (reference sequence). This CDR3 is built from 12 residues. V lost 3 bases and J 1 base, leaving 4 bases between the germline ends. CDR3 region: CSASSSNQPQHF. CDR3 bases: TGCAGTGCTAGTTCGAGCAATCAGCCCCAGCATTTT.

This clone showed up just once. V is TRBV6-5 and J is TRBJ1-4; D possibly corresponds to TRBD1 (6 bases). CDR1 and CDR2 (germline): MNHEY, SVGAGI. The CDR3 is made up of 14 amino acids. The V end was cut by 7 bases, the J end by 7 bases, with 16 bases between. In DNA form, the CDR3 reads TGTGCCAGCACCTACGACAGGTGGGGTGAAAAACTGTTTTTT. As protein: CASTYDRWGEKLFF.

This clone was observed a single time. The chain links TRBV5-6 to TRBJ2-3; 8 bases are shared with TRBD2. Trimming at V came to 5 bases and at J to 10 bases, leaving 18 bases not matched to a gene. This CDR3 comprises 16 residues. CDR1 SGHDT and CDR2 YYEEEE come from the germline V gene. The CDR3 is CASRRGGSRLAGAQYF. CDR3 DNA: TGTGCCAGCAGACGGGGGGGCTCGCGGTTGGCGGGTGCGCAGTATTTT.